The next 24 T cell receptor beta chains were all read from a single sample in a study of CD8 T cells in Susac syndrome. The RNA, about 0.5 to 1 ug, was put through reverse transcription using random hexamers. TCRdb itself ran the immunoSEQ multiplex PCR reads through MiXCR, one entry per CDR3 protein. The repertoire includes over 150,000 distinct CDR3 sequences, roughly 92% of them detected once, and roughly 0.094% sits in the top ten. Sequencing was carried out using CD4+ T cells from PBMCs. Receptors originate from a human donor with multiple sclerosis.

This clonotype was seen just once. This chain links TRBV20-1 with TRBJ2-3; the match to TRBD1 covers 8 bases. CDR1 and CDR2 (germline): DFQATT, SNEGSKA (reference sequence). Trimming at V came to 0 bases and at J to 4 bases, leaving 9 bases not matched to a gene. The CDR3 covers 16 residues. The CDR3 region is CSARDPDRVGADTQYF. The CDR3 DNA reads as TGCAGTGCTAGAGACCCGGACAGGGTTGGTGCAGATACGCAGTATTTT.

CDR3 nucleotide sequence: TGTGCCAGCAGTTCCCCAGGATCCGGCGGCACTGAAGCTTTCTTT. It encodes CASSSPGSGGTEAFF. V is TRBV6-5 and J is TRBJ1-1; D gene ambiguous. The CDR3 is 15 amino acids. The ends were cut back, 4 bases at V and 4 bases at J, with 16 bases in the middle. Germline V CDR1 and CDR2: MNHEY, SVGAGI.

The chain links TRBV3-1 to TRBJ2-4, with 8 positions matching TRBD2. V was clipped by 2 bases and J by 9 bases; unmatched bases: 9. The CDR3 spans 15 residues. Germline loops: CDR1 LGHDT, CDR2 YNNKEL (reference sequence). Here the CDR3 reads CASSQSSGSRGIQYF. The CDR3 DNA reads TGTGCCAGCAGCCAATCTAGCGGGTCCCGCGGCATTCAGTACTTC. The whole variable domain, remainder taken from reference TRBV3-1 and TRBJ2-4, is DTAVSQTPKYLVTQMGNDKSIKCEQNLGHDTMYWYKQDSKKFLKIMFSYNNKELIINETVPNRFSPKSPDKAHLNLHINSLELGDSAVYFCASSQSSGSRGIQYFGAGTRLSVL.

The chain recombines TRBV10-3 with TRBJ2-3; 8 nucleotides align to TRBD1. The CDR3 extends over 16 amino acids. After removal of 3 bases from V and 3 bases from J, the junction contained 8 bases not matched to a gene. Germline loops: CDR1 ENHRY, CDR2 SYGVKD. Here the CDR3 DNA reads TGTGCCATCAGTGACCATGGACAGGGTGGAACAGATACGCAGTATTTT. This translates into CAISDHGQGGTDTQYF.

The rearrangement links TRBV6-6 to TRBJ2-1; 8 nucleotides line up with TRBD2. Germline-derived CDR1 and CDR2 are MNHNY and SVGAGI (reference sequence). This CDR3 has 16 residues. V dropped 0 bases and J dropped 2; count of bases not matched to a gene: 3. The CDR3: CASSYSDGRAYNEQFF. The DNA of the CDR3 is TGTGCCAGCAGTTACTCGGACGGGAGGGCCTACAATGAGCAGTTCTTC.

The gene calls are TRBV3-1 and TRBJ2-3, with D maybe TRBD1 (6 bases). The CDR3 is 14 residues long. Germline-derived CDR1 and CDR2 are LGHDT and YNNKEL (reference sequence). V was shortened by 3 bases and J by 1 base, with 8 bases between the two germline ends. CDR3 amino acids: CASSQAGGTDTQYF. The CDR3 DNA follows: TGTGCCAGCAGCCAGGCAGGGGGCACAGATACGCAGTATTTT.

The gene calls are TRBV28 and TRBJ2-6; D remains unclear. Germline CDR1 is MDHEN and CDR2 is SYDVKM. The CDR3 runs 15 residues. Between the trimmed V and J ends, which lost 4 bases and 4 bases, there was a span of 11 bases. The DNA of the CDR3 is TGTGCCAGCAGTTCACTGGGAACCGGGGCCAACGTCCTGACTTTC. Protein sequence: CASSSLGTGANVLTF. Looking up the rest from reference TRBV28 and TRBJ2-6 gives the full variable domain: DVKVTQSSRYLVKRTGEKVFLECVQDMDHENMFWYRQDPGLGLRLIYFSYDVKMKEKGDIPEGYSVSREKKERFSLILESASTNQTSMYLCASSSLGTGANVLTFGAGSRLTVL.

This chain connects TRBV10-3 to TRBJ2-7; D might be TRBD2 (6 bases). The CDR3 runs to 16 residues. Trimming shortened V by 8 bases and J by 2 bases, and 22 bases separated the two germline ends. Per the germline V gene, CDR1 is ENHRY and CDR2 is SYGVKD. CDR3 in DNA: TGTGCCATCGGGCCCCCTGGCGGGACCGACACCTACGAGCAGTACTTC. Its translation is CAIGPPGGTDTYEQYF.

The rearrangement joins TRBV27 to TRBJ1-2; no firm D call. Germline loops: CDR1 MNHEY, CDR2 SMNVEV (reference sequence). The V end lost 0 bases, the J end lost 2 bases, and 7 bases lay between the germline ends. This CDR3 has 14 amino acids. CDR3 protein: CASSLSSSNYGYTF. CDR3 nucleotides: TGTGCCAGCAGTTTATCCAGTTCCAACTATGGCTACACCTTC.

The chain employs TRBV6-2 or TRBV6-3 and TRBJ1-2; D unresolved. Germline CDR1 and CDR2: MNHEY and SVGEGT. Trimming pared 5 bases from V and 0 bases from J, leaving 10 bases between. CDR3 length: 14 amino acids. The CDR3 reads CASSDRTANYGYTF. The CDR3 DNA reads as TGTGCCAGCAGTGACCGGACGGCTAACTATGGCTACACCTTC.

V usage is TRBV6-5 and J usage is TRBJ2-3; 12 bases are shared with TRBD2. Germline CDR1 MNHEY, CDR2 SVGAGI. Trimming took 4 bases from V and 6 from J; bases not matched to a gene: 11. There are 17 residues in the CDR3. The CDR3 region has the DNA TGTGCCAGCAGTTCCTCCCGACTAGCGGGAGACTTGGATACGCAGTATTTT. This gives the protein CASSSSRLAGDLDTQYF.

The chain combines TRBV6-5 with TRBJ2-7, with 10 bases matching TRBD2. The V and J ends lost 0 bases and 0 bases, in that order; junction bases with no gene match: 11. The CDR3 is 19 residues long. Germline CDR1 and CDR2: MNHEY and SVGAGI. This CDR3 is CASSYSVPQRGGYSYEQYF. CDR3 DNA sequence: TGTGCCAGCAGTTACTCGGTGCCCCAGCGGGGGGGCTACTCCTACGAGCAGTACTTC.

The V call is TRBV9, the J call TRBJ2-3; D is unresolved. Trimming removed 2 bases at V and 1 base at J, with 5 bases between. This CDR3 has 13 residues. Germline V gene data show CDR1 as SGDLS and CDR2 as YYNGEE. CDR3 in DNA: TGTGCCAGCAGCGTGAAGGGCACAGATACGCAGTATTTT. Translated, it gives CASSVKGTDTQYF.

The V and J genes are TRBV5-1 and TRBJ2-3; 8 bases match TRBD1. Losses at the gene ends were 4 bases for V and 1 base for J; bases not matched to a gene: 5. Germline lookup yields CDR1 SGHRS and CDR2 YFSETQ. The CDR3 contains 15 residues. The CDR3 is CASSPAGQGTDTQYF. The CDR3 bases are TGCGCCAGCAGCCCGGCGGGACAGGGCACAGATACGCAGTATTTT.

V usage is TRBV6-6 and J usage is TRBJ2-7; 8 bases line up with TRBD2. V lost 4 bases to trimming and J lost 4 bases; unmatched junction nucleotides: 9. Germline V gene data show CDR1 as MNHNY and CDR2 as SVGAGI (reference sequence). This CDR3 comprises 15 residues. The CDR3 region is CASSWRATSEYEQYF. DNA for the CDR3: TGTGCCAGCAGTTGGCGGGCGACTAGCGAGTACGAGCAGTACTTC.

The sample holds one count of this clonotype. CDR3 amino acids: CASSPGTVYSGANVLTF. The CDR3 coding sequence is TGTGCCAGCAGCCCTGGGACAGTATACTCTGGGGCCAACGTCCTGACTTTC. The chain has TRBV4-2 and TRBJ2-6; 7 bases are shared with TRBD1. Losses at the gene ends were 4 bases for V and 0 bases for J; bases not matched to a gene: 6. From germline, CDR1 is LGHNA and CDR2 YNFKEQ. This CDR3 comprises 17 residues.

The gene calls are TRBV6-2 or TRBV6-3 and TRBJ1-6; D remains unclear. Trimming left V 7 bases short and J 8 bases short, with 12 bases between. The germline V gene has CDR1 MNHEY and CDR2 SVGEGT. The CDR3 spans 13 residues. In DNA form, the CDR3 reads TGTGCCAGCAAGATAGACGCGGATTCACCCCTCCACTTT. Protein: CASKIDADSPLHF.

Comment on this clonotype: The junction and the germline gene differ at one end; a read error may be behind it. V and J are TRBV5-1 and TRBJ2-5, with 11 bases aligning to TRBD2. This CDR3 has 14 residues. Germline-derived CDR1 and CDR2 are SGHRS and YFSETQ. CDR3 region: CASSLGTSGETQYF. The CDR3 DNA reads TGTGCCAGCAGCTTGGGGACTAGCGGCGAGACCCAGTACTTC.

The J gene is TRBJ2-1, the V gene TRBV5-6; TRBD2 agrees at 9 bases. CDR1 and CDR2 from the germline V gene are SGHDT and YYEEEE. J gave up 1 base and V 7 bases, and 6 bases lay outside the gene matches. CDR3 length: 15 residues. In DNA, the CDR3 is TGTGCCAGCTTTCCAGCGGGAGGTTCCTACAATGAGCAGTTCTTC. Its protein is CASFPAGGSYNEQFF.

The CDR3: CASSQAGERLYNEQFF. CDR3 in DNA: TGTGCCAGCAGCCAAGCTGGCGAGCGCCTTTACAATGAGCAGTTCTTC. V is TRBV5-4 and J is TRBJ2-1; D unclear. Trimming cost V 4 bases and J 4 bases, with 18 bases left between them. CDR1 SGHNT and CDR2 YYREEE come from the germline V gene (reference sequence). This CDR3 has 16 residues. Supplemented by reference TRBV5-4 and TRBJ2-1, the full variable domain reads ETGVTQSPTHLIKTRGQQVTLRCSSQSGHNTVSWYQQALGQGPQFIFQYYREEENGRGNFPPRFSGLQFPNYSSELNVNALELDDSALYLCASSQAGERLYNEQFFGPGTRLTVL.

CDR3 sequence reads: CASSPRQEPNTGELFF. CDR3 bases: TGTGCCAGCTCACCTCGACAGGAGCCTAACACCGGGGAGCTGTTTTTT. The chain combines TRBV18 with TRBJ2-2; possible D gene TRBD1, 6 bases. The germline V gene has CDR1 KGHSH and CDR2 LQKENI. The CDR3 totals 16 residues. The V end was cut by 3 bases, the J end by 2 bases, with 13 bases between.

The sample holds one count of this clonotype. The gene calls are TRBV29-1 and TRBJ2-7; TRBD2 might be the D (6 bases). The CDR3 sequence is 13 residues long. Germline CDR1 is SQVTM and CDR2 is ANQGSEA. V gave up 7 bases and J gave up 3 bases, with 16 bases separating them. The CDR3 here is CSATLGGFYEQYF. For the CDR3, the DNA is TGCAGCGCCACCCTGGGGGGATTCTACGAGCAGTACTTC.

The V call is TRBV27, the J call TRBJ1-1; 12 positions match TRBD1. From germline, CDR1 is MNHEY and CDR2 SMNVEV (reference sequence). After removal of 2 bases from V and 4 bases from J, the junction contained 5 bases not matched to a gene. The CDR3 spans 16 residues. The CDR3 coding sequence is TGTGCCAGCAGTTTACGTGGGGACAGGGGGCGCACTGAAGCTTTCTTT. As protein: CASSLRGDRGRTEAFF.

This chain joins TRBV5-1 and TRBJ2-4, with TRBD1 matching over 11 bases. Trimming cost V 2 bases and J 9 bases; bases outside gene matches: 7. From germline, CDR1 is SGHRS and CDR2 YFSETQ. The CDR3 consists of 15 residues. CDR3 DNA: TGCGCCAGCAGCTTCGGACAGGGGGCACAGGGCATTCAGTACTTC. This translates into CASSFGQGAQGIQYF. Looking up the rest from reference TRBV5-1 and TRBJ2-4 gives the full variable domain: KAGVTQTPRYLIKTRGQQVTLSCSPISGHRSVSWYQQTPGQGLQFLFEYFSETQRNKGNFPGRFSGRQFSNSRSEMNVSTLELGDSALYLCASSFGQGAQGIQYFGAGTRLSVL.